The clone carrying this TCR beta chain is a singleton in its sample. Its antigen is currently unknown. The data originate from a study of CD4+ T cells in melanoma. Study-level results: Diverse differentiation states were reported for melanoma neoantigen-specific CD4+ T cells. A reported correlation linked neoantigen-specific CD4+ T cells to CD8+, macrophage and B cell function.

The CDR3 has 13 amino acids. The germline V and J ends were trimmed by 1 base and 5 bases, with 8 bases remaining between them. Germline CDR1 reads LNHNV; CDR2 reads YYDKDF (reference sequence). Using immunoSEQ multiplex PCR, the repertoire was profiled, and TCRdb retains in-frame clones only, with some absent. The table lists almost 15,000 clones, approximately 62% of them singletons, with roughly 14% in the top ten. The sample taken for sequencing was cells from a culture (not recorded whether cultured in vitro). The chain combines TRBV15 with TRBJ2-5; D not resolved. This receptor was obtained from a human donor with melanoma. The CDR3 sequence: CATSRASRETQYF. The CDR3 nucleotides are TGTGCCACCAGCAGAGCCAGCCGGGAGACCCAGTACTTC.